These 17 T cell receptor beta chains came from one sample sequenced in a study of blood T cell repertoires in COVID-19. The method was immunoSEQ multiplex PCR; TCRdb's version includes in-frame clones alone and lacks a portion of them. The sample lists about 130,000 clones; around nine tenths were seen once. Sequencing used PBMCs or T cells enriched from blood (not recorded which). All receptors derive from a woman aged 50 to 60 who had recovered from COVID-19.

This chain links TRBV2 with TRBJ2-1; 10 bases align to TRBD2. This CDR3 is 16 amino acids long. Germline V gene sequence: CDR1 SNHLY, CDR2 FYNNEI. The V and J ends lost 4 bases and 3 bases, in that order; junction bases with no gene match: 6. CDR3 in amino acids: CASSGPASGGYNEQFF. In DNA form, the CDR3 reads TGTGCCAGCAGTGGCCCCGCTAGCGGGGGCTACAATGAGCAGTTCTTC.

The chain combines TRBV12-3 or TRBV12-4 with TRBJ2-7; D ambiguous. The ends were cut back, 5 bases at V and 3 bases at J, with 11 bases in the middle. The CDR3 sequence is 13 residues long. CDR3 amino acids: CASSLNAGYEQYF. CDR3 bases: TGTGCCAGCAGTCTGAATGCCGGCTACGAGCAGTACTTC.

This chain links TRBV18 with TRBJ1-2; the D gene is possibly TRBD1 (5 bases). The length of the CDR3 is 13 residues. V was pared by 3 bases and J by 5 bases, with 10 bases between. Per the germline V gene, CDR1 is KGHSH and CDR2 is LQKENI. Here the CDR3 DNA reads TGTGCCAGCTCACCGGGAGGGGAGTATGGCTACACCTTC. Its protein product is CASSPGGEYGYTF.

The gene calls are TRBV3-1 (or the pseudogene TRBV3-2) and TRBJ1-1, with 10 positions matching TRBD1. The CDR3 extends over 14 amino acids. J was trimmed by 4 bases and V by 5 bases; bases with no gene match: 4. CDR1 and CDR2 from the germline V gene are LGHDT and YNNKEL (reference sequence). The CDR3 DNA reads TGTGCCAGCAGCTCGGGACAGGGGAGCACTGAAGCTTTCTTT. This encodes CASSSGQGSTEAFF.

J is TRBJ1-1 and V is TRBV15; D is uncertain. The germline CDR1 and CDR2 sequences are LNHNV and YYDKDF (reference sequence). The V and J ends lost 1 base and 1 base respectively, with 13 bases between them. This CDR3 spans 16 amino acids. CDR3: CATSRAPLAGNTEAFF. The CDR3 DNA reads TGTGCCACCAGCAGAGCACCTTTGGCGGGGAACACTGAAGCTTTCTTT. Variable domain in full (rest from reference TRBV15 and TRBJ1-1): DAMVIQNPRYQVTQFGKPVTLSCSQTLNHNVMYWYQQKSSQAPKLLFHYYDKDFNNEADTPDNFQSRRPNTSFCFLDIRSPGLGDTAMYLCATSRAPLAGNTEAFFGQGTRLTVV.

This rearrangement joins TRBV3-1 (or the pseudogene TRBV3-2) to TRBJ1-2; D is ambiguous. Germline V gene data show CDR1 as LGHDT and CDR2 as YNNKEL (reference sequence). V was cut by 0 bases and J by 3 bases, with 11 bases left in between. This CDR3 region has 15 residues. DNA of the CDR3: TGTGCCAGCAGCCAAGAAGTGACGGCGGACTATGGCTACACCTTC. Translated: CASSQEVTADYGYTF.

This chain links TRBV11-3 with TRBJ2-6; the D is unclear. Germline lookup yields CDR1 SGHNT and CDR2 YENEEA. This CDR3 contains 16 residues. Deletions cut 0 bases from V and 1 base from J, with 7 bases between. The CDR3 loop reads CASSLDLGSGANVLTF. DNA for the CDR3: TGTGCCAGCAGCTTAGATCTCGGTTCTGGGGCCAACGTCCTGACTTTC.

This chain joins TRBV6-1 and TRBJ1-6, with 7 bases that match TRBD1. The length of the CDR3 is 16 residues. J was trimmed by 6 bases and V by 1 base; bases with no gene match: 6. The germline CDR1 and CDR2 sequences are MNHNS and SASEGT. CDR3 sequence (DNA): TGTGCCAGCAGTGAAGGAGCCGGGACAGTTAATTCACCCCTCCACTTT. Protein: CASSEGAGTVNSPLHF.

J is TRBJ2-3 and V is TRBV10-2; TRBD2 aligns across 15 bases. The trim removed 8 bases at V and 4 bases at J, leaving 10 bases unmatched. The germline gives CDR1 WSHSY, CDR2 SAAADI. The CDR3 contains 17 residues. The DNA of the CDR3 is TGCGCCAGCTCAACCCGGACTAGCGGGGGGGCACCAGATACGCAGTATTTT. It is translated as CASSTRTSGGAPDTQYF.

The chain uses TRBV9 and TRBJ2-1; 8 nucleotides match TRBD1. J gave up 8 bases and V 0 bases, and 7 bases lay outside the gene matches. Germline V gives CDR1 SGDLS, CDR2 YYNGEE. The CDR3 extends over 15 amino acids. The CDR3 sequence: CASSVAAGGSHEQFF. In nucleotides, the CDR3 is TGTGCCAGCAGCGTAGCGGCAGGGGGCTCACATGAGCAGTTCTTC.

This clone has only a few counts. The chain employs TRBV12-3 or TRBV12-4 and TRBJ1-2; TRBD1 agrees at 11 bases. The CDR3 length is 13 residues. The trim removed 6 bases at V and 6 bases at J, leaving 3 bases unmatched. CDR3 bases: TGTGCCAGCAGCCGGGGACAGGGGGATGGCTACACCTTC. Its translation is CASSRGQGDGYTF.

The chain links TRBV19 to TRBJ2-1, with 11 nucleotides matching TRBD2. From germline, CDR1 is LNHDA and CDR2 SQIVND (reference sequence). The CDR3 spans 18 residues. Losses at the gene ends were 2 bases for V and 2 bases for J; bases not matched to a gene: 8. In DNA, the CDR3 is TGTGCCAGTAGTATATGGTCTAGCGGGGGGATCCCCTACAATGAGCAGTTCTTC. Translating gives CASSIWSSGGIPYNEQFF.

The V and J genes are TRBV7-9 and TRBJ1-4; perhaps TRBD1 as D (6 bases). V was cut by 0 bases and J by 6 bases, with 23 bases left in between. Germline CDR1 and CDR2: SEHNR and FQNEAQ (reference sequence). This CDR3 comprises 19 residues. The CDR3 DNA is TGTGCCAGCAGCTTAGCTGGGTCCCACGGCAGGGGAAGTTATGAAAAACTGTTTTTT. This encodes CASSLAGSHGRGSYEKLFF.

The rearrangement joins TRBV7-9 to TRBJ1-1; D is possibly TRBD1 (5 bases). Per germline, CDR1 SEHNR and CDR2 FQNEAQ (reference sequence). V lost 5 bases and J lost 4, with 20 bases in between. The CDR3 extends over 16 amino acids. Here the CDR3 reads CASSPYTGGVATEAFF. The CDR3 DNA follows: TGTGCCAGCAGCCCATATACGGGAGGGGTGGCCACTGAAGCTTTCTTT.

The CDR3: CASTRNTDSTYEQYF. The CDR3 nucleotides are TGTGCCAGCACCAGAAACACGGACAGTACCTACGAGCAGTACTTC. V usage is TRBV6-5 and J usage is TRBJ2-7; D possibly corresponds to TRBD1 (6 bases). Germline CDR1 and CDR2: MNHEY and SVGAGI. V lost 7 bases, J lost 2 bases, and 18 bases lay in between. The CDR3 spans 15 residues.

The chain carries TRBV27 and TRBJ1-1, with D hard to call. Trimming took 4 bases from V and 6 from J, leaving 21 bases between them. The CDR3 runs to 16 residues. Germline V gene lookup returns CDR1 MNHEY and CDR2 SMNVEV (reference sequence). This CDR3 is CASSSLLTNLPPEAFF. For the CDR3, the DNA is TGTGCCAGCAGTTCCCTCCTGACAAATCTCCCCCCTGAAGCTTTCTTT.

The chain recombines TRBV11-2 with TRBJ1-2; maybe TRBD1 (5 bases). V was clipped by 1 base and J by 2 bases, with 11 bases between them. CDR3 size: 15 residues. Germline V gene lookup returns CDR1 SGHAT and CDR2 FQNNGV. The CDR3 protein is CASSLGVGPNYGYTF. In nucleotides, the CDR3 is TGTGCCAGCAGCTTAGGTGTGGGGCCAAACTATGGCTACACCTTC.